This is a list of T cell receptor beta chains from one sample in a study of blood T cell repertoires in COVID-19. The protocol was immunoSEQ multiplex PCR, while the TCRdb copy is restricted to in-frame clones and leaves out a portion. The sample records tens of thousands of clones, over 85% being singletons. The sequenced material came from peripheral blood. The source is a man between 45 and 60 years old with acute or convalescent COVID-19. Each CDR3 is given with its conserved first and last residue. The order of the fields is D gene, clone size, V gene, J gene, CDR3 DNA, CDR3 protein. D genes are given only for firm matches. Clone size appears in some rows only: once, few, many, or a class for an expanded clone.

.,.,TRBV29-1,TRBJ1-2,TGCAGCGTTGAACAGTCCCATGGCTACACCTTC,CSVEQSHGYTF
.,few,TRBV14,TRBJ1-2,TGTGCCAGCAGCCAAGATCCAGGGCAGGGGATCTATGGCTACACCTTC,CASSQDPGQGIYGYTF
.,.,TRBV11-2,TRBJ2-7,TGTGCCAGCAGCCCTATGACTACCCCCAGGCAGTACTTC,CASSPMTTPRQYF
.,once,TRBV9,TRBJ2-7,TGTGCCAGCAGCGTGATGGAGCGCTCCTACGAGCAGTACTTC,CASSVMERSYEQYF
.,.,TRBV2,TRBJ1-2,TGTGCCAGCAGTCCCGGGATAGGATATGGCTACACCTTC,CASSPGIGYGYTF
.,.,TRBV19,TRBJ1-5,TGTGCCAGTAGTCAGTCCGGGGATAATCAGCCCCAGCATTTT,CASSQSGDNQPQHF
TRBD1,.,TRBV6-5,TRBJ1-6,TGTGCCAGACACAGGGGGTCGGATTCACCCCTCCACTTT,CARHRGSDSPLHF
.,.,TRBV5-1,TRBJ1-1,TGCGCCAGCAGCTTGTCGGGGGGAACCACTGAAGCTTTCTTT,CASSLSGGTTEAFF
.,.,TRBV7-9,TRBJ1-1,TGTGCCAGCACGTTCAGACTCACTGAAGCTTTCTTT,CASTFRLTEAFF
.,.,TRBV7-3,TRBJ2-2,TGTGCCAGCAGCCCAGATAACACCGGGGAGCTGTTTTTT,CASSPDNTGELFF
.,few,TRBV2,TRBJ1-2,TGTGCCAGCAGACAGGAGAACTATGGCTACACCTTC,CASRQENYGYTF
TRBD1,.,TRBV11-2,TRBJ1-2,TGTGCCAGCAGCCCGACAGGGGTTCATGGCTACACCTTC,CASSPTGVHGYTF
.,.,TRBV21-1,TRBJ2-7,TGTGCCAGCAGCCTAGGGGGCCAGGGAACTAACGAGCAGTACTTC,CASSLGGQGTNEQYF
TRBD2,.,TRBV7-8,TRBJ2-1,TGTGCCAGCACCTCTGGGACTAGGGGTTCCAATGAGCAGTTCTTC,CASTSGTRGSNEQFF
TRBD1,.,TRBV2,TRBJ1-1,TGTGCCAGTCGCGAGACAGGGCCAACTGAAGCTTTCTTT,CASRETGPTEAFF
.,.,TRBV12-3/TRBV12-4,TRBJ1-1,TGTGCCAGCAGCTCTGACAGGCCGGCCGCTTTCTTT,CASSSDRPAAFF
TRBD1,.,TRBV4-1,TRBJ1-6,TGCGCCAGCAAAGCCCCGGACAGGGGAAATTCACCCCTCCACTTT,CASKAPDRGNSPLHF
TRBD1,.,TRBV2,TRBJ2-1,TGTGCCAGCAGGGTAGACAGGGGGTTCTACAATGAGCAGTTCTTC,CASRVDRGFYNEQFF
.,.,TRBV5-1,TRBJ1-1,TGCGCCAGCAGCTTCGGCGGGAACACTGAAGCTTTCTTT,CASSFGGNTEAFF
.,.,TRBV2,TRBJ2-1,TGTGCCAGCAGTGTCGACAGTAGCACCTACAATGAGCAGTTCTTC,CASSVDSSTYNEQFF
.,.,TRBV10-2,TRBJ2-1,TGCGCCAGCAACTTACAGGGTTCCTACAATGAGCAGTTCTTC,CASNLQGSYNEQFF
TRBD2,.,TRBV3-1/TRBV3-2,TRBJ2-5,TGTGCCAGCAGCCCTAGCGGGGGGGGAAAGGGGACCCAGTACTTC,CASSPSGGGKGTQYF
.,.,TRBV6-2/TRBV6-3,TRBJ1-6,TGTGCCAGCAGCCCCGGACTACAGCATTCACCCCTCCACTTT,CASSPGLQHSPLHF
TRBD2,once,TRBV7-9,TRBJ2-3,TGTGCCAGTCGGGGACTAGCGGGCGCGGATACGCAGTATTTT,CASRGLAGADTQYF
.,.,TRBV27,TRBJ2-3,TGTGCCAGCAGTTTATACGCAGGGTGGAGAGATACGCAGTATTTT,CASSLYAGWRDTQYF
TRBD1,.,TRBV7-8,TRBJ2-3,TGTGCCAGCAGCTTAGGAGGGACAGGGTACGGCACAGATACGCAGTATTTT,CASSLGGTGYGTDTQYF
.,.,TRBV21-1,TRBJ2-1,TGTGCCAGCAACACGGGACAGATGACTAGCGGGGGTCCCTACAATGAGCAGTTCTTC,CASNTGQMTSGGPYNEQFF
.,.,TRBV4-1,TRBJ1-3,TGCGCCAGCAGCCAAGTTCCGGGAGCTGGAAACACCATATATTTT,CASSQVPGAGNTIYF
.,.,TRBV24-1,TRBJ1-3,TGTGCCACCAGTGGTACCCGGGAGGACACCATATATTTT,CATSGTREDTIYF
.,.,TRBV30,TRBJ1-3,TGTGCCTGGAGTCCCCTGGCGGGGGCGGGAAACACCATATATTTT,CAWSPLAGAGNTIYF
.,.,TRBV12-5,TRBJ2-1,TGTGCTAGTGGCCGGGGGTCTTACAATGAGCAGTTCTTC,CASGRGSYNEQFF
.,.,TRBV6-5,TRBJ1-5,TGTGCCAGCAGCCCCGACTATCAGCCCCAGCATTTT,CASSPDYQPQHF
.,.,TRBV7-9,TRBJ2-1,TGTGCCAGCAGCAATACGAGGGGGGGCGCCTACAATGAGCAGTTCTTC,CASSNTRGGAYNEQFF
TRBD1,.,TRBV5-1,TRBJ1-2,TGCGCCAGCAGCTTGTTCATAGGGGACAGCCGTGGGGGCTACACCTTC,CASSLFIGDSRGGYTF
TRBD1,once,TRBV15,TRBJ2-3,TGTGCCACCAGCAGGGACAGGTACACAGATACGCAGTATTTT,CATSRDRYTDTQYF
.,.,TRBV7-2,TRBJ1-5,TGTGCCAGCAGCTTGGGGGCAGGTCCCAATCAGCCCCAGCATTTT,CASSLGAGPNQPQHF
TRBD2,.,TRBV5-5,TRBJ2-3,TGTGCCAGCAGCCCCAGGACTAGCGGGGCAGCCACAGATACGCAGTATTTT,CASSPRTSGAATDTQYF
TRBD2,.,TRBV4-2,TRBJ2-5,TGTGCCAGCAGCCCCCGGGGACTAGCGGGGGAAGAGACCCAGTACTTC,CASSPRGLAGEETQYF
TRBD1,.,TRBV5-6,TRBJ1-1,TGTGCCAGCAGCTCCCTGACAGGGTCCACTGAAGCTTTCTTT,CASSSLTGSTEAFF
.,.,TRBV6-6,TRBJ2-2,TGTGCCAGCAGTTACCAGGGGCGAAACGGCGGGGAGCTGTTTTTT,CASSYQGRNGGELFF
.,.,TRBV24-1,TRBJ1-2,TGTGCCACCAGTGATTCGGACTATTCGGGTGGCTACACCTTC,CATSDSDYSGGYTF
TRBD1,.,TRBV7-2,TRBJ1-2,TGTGCCAGCAGCCGGGACAGTGACTTCTATGGCTACACCTTC,CASSRDSDFYGYTF
.,few,TRBV19,TRBJ2-7,TGTGCCAGTAGTATGTCAGGACTGGTGGAGCAGTACTTC,CASSMSGLVEQYF
.,.,TRBV5-1,TRBJ1-1,TGCGCCAGCAGCTTGGTAGCGGAGAAGGGAACTGAAGCTTTCTTT,CASSLVAEKGTEAFF
.,.,TRBV7-2,TRBJ2-3,TGTGCCAGCAGCTTTGGCGGCCTGGCTAGCACAGATACGCAGTATTTT,CASSFGGLASTDTQYF
TRBD1,once,TRBV29-1,TRBJ1-1,TGCAGCGTTGCCCGCCAGGGGGCTGTTGGGGACACTGAAGCTTTCTTT,CSVARQGAVGDTEAFF
.,.,TRBV4-3,TRBJ1-1,TGCGCCAGCAGCCAGGGGCGTAAAGCTTTCTTT,CASSQGRKAFF
TRBD1,.,TRBV15,TRBJ2-4,TGTGCCACCAGCACACCGGGACAGCAAAACATTCAGTACTTC,CATSTPGQQNIQYF
.,.,TRBV14,TRBJ1-2,TGTGCCAGCAGCCCAGGGATTCATGGCTACACCTTC,CASSPGIHGYTF
TRBD2,.,TRBV30,TRBJ2-1,TGTGCCTGGACCGCGGGGGCCTACAATGAGCAGTTCTTC,CAWTAGAYNEQFF
TRBD2,.,TRBV7-9,TRBJ2-1,TGTGCCAGCCAAGCGGGGCCCTACAATGAGCAGTTCTTC,CASQAGPYNEQFF
TRBD1,.,TRBV9,TRBJ1-4,TGTGCCAGCAGCCGCCGGACAGGGGGAAAAGGTGAAAAACTGTTTTTT,CASSRRTGGKGEKLFF
.,.,TRBV18,TRBJ1-2,TGTGCCAGCTCACCGGGGCAGTACTATGGCTACACCTTC,CASSPGQYYGYTF
.,.,TRBV4-1,TRBJ2-2,TGCGCCAGCAGCCATCCCGCGGGAACCGGGGAGCTGTTTTTT,CASSHPAGTGELFF